These 5 T cell receptor beta chains share one sample of origin, sequenced in a study of immune evolution from preneoplasia to lung adenocarcinoma. Sequencing used immunoSEQ multiplex PCR; TCRdb keeps in-frame clones, though not all of them. The table includes 9,000 or so clones, almost 90% detected once. The sample taken for sequencing was FFPE invasive lung adenocarcinoma tissue. These receptors originate from a person aged 65-85 years with invasive lung adenocarcinoma.

CDR3: CASSPYRVDQPQHF. In nucleotides, the CDR3 is TGTGCCAGCTCACCTTACAGGGTGGATCAGCCCCAGCATTTT. The chain has TRBV18 and TRBJ1-5; a weak D match, TRBD1 (6 bases). The CDR3 extends over 14 amino acids. V dropped 3 bases and J dropped 5 bases, with 11 bases sitting between them. CDR1 is KGHSH and CDR2 is LQKENI in the germline V gene. Using reference TRBV18 and TRBJ1-5 for the parts outside the CDR3, the full variable domain is NAGVMQNPRHLVRRRGQEARLRCSPMKGHSHVYWYRQLPEEGLKFMVYLQKENIIDESGMPKERFSAEFPKEGPSILRIQQVVRGDSAAYFCASSPYRVDQPQHFGDGTRLSIL.

V usage is TRBV28 and J usage is TRBJ2-2; 9 nucleotides line up with TRBD2. This CDR3 has 14 residues. Trimming took 6 bases from V and 4 from J; bases not matched to a gene: 3. Per germline, CDR1 MDHEN and CDR2 SYDVKM. The CDR3 coding sequence is TGTGCCAGCAGGAATAGCGGGAGCACCGGGGAGCTGTTTTTT. Encoded protein: CASRNSGSTGELFF.

The J gene is TRBJ1-4, the V gene TRBV6-5, with unresolved D. V was clipped by 6 bases and J by 4 bases, with 3 bases between them. Per germline, CDR1 MNHEY and CDR2 SVGAGI. This CDR3 has 11 residues. For the CDR3, the DNA is TGTGCCAGCAGCTTTAATGAAAAACTGTTTTTT. The encoded protein is CASSFNEKLFF.

The gene calls are TRBV28 and TRBJ1-1; 7 positions agree with TRBD1. The CDR3 has 17 residues. From germline, CDR1 is MDHEN and CDR2 SYDVKM. Germline trimming cut 3 bases from V and 0 bases from J; bases unmatched to any gene: 10. The DNA for the CDR3 is TGTGCCAGCAGTTTCCCGGGGACAGAAAGGATGAACACTGAAGCTTTCTTT. The encoded protein is CASSFPGTERMNTEAFF.

The rearrangement uses TRBV18 and TRBJ2-5, with D possibly matching TRBD1 (6 bases). Germline CDR1 KGHSH, CDR2 LQKENI. The CDR3 contains 14 residues. With 6 bases removed from V and 0 bases from J, the gap between germline ends came to 11 bases. CDR3 nucleotide sequence: TGTGCCAGCTCGGCGGACAGCCACCAAGAGACCCAGTACTTC. Amino acids: CASSADSHQETQYF.